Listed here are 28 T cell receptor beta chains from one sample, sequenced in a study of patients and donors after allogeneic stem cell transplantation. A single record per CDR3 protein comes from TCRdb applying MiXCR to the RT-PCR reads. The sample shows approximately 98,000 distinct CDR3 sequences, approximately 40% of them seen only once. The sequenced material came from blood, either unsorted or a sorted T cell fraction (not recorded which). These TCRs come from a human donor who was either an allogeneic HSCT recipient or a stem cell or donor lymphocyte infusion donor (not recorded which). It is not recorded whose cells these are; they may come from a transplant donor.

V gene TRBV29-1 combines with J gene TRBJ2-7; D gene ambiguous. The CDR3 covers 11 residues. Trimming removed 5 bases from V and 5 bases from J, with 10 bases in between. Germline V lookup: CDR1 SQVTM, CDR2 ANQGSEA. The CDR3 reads CSVLLANEQYF. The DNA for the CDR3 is TGCAGCGTTTTGCTGGCAAACGAGCAGTACTTC.

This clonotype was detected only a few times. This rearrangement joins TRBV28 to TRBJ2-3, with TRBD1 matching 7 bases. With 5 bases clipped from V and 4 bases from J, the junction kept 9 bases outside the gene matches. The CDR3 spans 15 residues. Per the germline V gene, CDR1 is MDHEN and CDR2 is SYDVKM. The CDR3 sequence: CASSPTGVGADTQYF. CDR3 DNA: TGTGCCAGCAGTCCAACAGGGGTCGGCGCAGATACGCAGTATTTT.

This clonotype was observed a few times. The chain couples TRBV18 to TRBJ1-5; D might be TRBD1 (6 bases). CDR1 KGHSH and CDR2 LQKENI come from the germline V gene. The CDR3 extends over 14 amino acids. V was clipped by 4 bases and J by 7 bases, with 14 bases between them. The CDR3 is CASSLYRVGQPQHF. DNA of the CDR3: TGTGCCAGCTCACTGTACAGGGTAGGACAGCCCCAGCATTTT.

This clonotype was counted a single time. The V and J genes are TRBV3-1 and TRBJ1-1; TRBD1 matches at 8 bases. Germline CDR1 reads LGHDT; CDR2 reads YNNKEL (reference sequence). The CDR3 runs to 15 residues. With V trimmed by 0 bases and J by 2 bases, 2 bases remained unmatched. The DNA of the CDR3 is TGTGCCAGCAGCCAAGATGGGACAGGAAACACTGAAGCTTTCTTT. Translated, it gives CASSQDGTGNTEAFF.

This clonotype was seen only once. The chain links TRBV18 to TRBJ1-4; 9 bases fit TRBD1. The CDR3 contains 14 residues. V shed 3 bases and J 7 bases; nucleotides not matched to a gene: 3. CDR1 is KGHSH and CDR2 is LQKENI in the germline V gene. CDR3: CASSPSTGGEKLFF. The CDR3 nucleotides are TGTGCCAGCTCACCTTCGACAGGGGGTGAAAAACTGTTTTTT.

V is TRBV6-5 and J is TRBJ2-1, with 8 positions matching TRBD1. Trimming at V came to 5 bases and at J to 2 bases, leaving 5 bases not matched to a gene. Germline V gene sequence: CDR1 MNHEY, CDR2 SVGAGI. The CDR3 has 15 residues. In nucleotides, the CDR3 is TGTGCCAGCAGTAGACAGGGGTCCACCTACAATGAGCAGTTCTTC. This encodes CASSRQGSTYNEQFF.

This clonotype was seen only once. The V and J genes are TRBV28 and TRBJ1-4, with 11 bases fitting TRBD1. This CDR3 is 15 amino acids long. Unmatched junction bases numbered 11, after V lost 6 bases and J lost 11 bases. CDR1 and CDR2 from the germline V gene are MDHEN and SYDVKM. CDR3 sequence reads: CASSRTGGELFKLFF. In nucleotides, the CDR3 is TGTGCCAGCAGCCGGACAGGGGGCGAGTTGTTTAAACTGTTTTTT.

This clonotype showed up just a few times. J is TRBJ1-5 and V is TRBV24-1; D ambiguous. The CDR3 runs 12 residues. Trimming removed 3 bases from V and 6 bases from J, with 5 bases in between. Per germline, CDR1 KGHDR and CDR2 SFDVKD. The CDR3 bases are TGTGCCACCAGTGATGTGGGTCAGCCCCAGCATTTT. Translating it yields CATSDVGQPQHF.

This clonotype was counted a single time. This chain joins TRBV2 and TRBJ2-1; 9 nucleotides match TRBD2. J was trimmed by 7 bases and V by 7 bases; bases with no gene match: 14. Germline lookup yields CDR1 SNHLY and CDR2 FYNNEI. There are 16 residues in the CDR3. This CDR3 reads CASTLLAGFPGNEQFF. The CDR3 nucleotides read TGTGCCAGCACCCTTCTAGCGGGGTTCCCTGGGAATGAGCAGTTCTTC.

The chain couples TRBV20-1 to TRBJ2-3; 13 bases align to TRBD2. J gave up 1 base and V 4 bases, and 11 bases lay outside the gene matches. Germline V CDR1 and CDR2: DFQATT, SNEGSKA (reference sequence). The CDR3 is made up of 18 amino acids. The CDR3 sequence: CSAIGLAGATGGTDTQYF. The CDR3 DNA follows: TGCAGTGCTATCGGACTAGCGGGAGCGACTGGTGGCACAGATACGCAGTATTTT.

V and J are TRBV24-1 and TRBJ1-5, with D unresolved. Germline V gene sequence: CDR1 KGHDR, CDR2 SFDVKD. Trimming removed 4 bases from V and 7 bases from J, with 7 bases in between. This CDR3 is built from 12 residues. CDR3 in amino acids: CATSDGGQPQHF. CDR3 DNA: TGTGCCACCAGTGACGGTGGCCAGCCCCAGCATTTT.

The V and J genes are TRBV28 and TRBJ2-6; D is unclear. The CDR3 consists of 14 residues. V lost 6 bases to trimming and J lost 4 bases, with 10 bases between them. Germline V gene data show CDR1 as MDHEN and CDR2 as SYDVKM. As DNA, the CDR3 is TGTGCCAGCAGCCTAGATACGGGGGCCAACGTCCTGACTTTC. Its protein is CASSLDTGANVLTF.

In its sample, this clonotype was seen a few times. CDR3 region: CASRFPQGTGELFF. Here the CDR3 DNA reads TGTGCCAGCAGGTTTCCACAGGGTACCGGGGAGCTGTTTTTT. The chain combines TRBV6-6 with TRBJ2-2; D is perhaps TRBD1 (6 bases). CDR1 is MNHNY and CDR2 is SVGAGI in the germline V gene (reference sequence). The CDR3 length is 14 residues. V dropped 6 bases and J dropped 5 bases, with 13 bases sitting between them.

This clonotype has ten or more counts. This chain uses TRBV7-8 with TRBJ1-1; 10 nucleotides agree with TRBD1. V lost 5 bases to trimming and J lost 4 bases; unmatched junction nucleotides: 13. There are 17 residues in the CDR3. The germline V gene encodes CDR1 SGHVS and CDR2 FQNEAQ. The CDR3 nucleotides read TGTGCCAGCAGCCCACGCGCCCGGGACAGGGGAACCACTGAAGCTTTCTTT. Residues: CASSPRARDRGTTEAFF. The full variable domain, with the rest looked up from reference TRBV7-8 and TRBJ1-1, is GAGVSQSPRYKVAKRGQDVALRCDPISGHVSLFWYQQALGQGPEFLTYFQNEAQLDKSGLPSDRFFAERPEGSVSTLKIQRTQQEDSAVYLCASSPRARDRGTTEAFFGQGTRLTVV.

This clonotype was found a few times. This CDR3 reads CASSRDRNTEAFF. The CDR3 DNA reads as TGTGCCAGCAGCCGGGACAGAAACACTGAAGCTTTCTTT. The chain has TRBV5-6 and TRBJ1-1; TRBD1 matches 7 bases. This CDR3 comprises 13 residues. From germline, CDR1 is SGHDT and CDR2 YYEEEE. Trimming at V came to 4 bases and at J to 2 bases, leaving 2 bases not matched to a gene.

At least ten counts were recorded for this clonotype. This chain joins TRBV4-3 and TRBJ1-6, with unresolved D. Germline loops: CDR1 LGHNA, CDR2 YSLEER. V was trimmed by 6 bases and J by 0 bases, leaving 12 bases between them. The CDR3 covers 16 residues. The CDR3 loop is CASRGQASSYNSPLHF. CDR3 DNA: TGCGCCAGCAGAGGCCAGGCGAGCTCCTATAATTCACCCCTCCACTTT.

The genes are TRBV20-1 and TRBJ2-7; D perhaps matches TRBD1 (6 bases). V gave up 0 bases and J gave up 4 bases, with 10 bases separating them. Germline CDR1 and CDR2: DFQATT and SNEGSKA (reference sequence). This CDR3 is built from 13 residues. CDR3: CSARDQGLYEQYF. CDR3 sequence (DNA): TGCAGTGCTAGAGATCAGGGGCTGTACGAGCAGTACTTC.

Written as DNA, the CDR3 is TGCAGTGCTACCTCGTTGAACTATGGCTACACCTTC. This codes for CSATSLNYGYTF. The chain combines TRBV20-1 with TRBJ1-2; D uncertain. The CDR3 extends over 12 amino acids. Trimming stripped 4 bases from V and 2 bases from J, with 8 bases between. Germline CDR1 and CDR2: DFQATT and SNEGSKA (reference sequence).

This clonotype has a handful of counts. The chain's CDR3 is CSARRPNGNQPQHF. In nucleotides, the CDR3 is TGCAGTGCTAGGAGGCCAAATGGCAATCAGCCCCAGCATTTT. V gene TRBV20-1 combines with J gene TRBJ1-5, with D unclear. The CDR3 is 14 amino acids. Trimming left V 3 bases short and J 2 bases short, with 11 bases between. Germline CDR1 DFQATT, CDR2 SNEGSKA (reference sequence).

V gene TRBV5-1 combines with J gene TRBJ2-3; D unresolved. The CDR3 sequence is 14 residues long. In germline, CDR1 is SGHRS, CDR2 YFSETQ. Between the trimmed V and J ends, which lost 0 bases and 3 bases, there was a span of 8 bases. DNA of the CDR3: TGCGCCAGCAGCTTGGATAGCCGAACAGATACGCAGTATTTT. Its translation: CASSLDSRTDTQYF.

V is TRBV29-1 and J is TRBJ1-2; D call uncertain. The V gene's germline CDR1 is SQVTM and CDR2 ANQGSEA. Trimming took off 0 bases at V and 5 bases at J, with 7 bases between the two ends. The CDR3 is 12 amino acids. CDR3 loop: CSVEDLTYGYTF. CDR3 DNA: TGCAGCGTTGAAGATCTTACGTATGGCTACACCTTC. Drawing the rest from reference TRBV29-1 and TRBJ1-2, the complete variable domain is SAVISQKPSRDICQRGTSLTIQCQVDSQVTMMFWYRQQPGQSLTLIATANQGSEATYESGFVIDKFPISRPNLTFSTLTVSNMSPEDSSIYLCSVEDLTYGYTFGSGTRLTVV.

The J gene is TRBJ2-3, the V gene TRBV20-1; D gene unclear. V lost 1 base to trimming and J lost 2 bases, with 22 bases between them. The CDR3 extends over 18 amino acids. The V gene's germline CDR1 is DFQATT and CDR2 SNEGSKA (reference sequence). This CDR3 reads CSARVPPSRDPHTDTQYF. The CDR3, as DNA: TGCAGTGCTAGAGTCCCACCCTCTAGGGATCCACACACAGATACGCAGTATTTT.

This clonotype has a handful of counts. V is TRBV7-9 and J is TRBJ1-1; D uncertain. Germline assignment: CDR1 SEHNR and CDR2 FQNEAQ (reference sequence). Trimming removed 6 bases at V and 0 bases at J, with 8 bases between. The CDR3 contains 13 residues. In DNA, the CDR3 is TGTGCCAGCAGGCCGGCCCTGAACACTGAAGCTTTCTTT. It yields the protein CASRPALNTEAFF.

CDR3 sequence: CSARDPGGSGDTQYF. The DNA for the CDR3 is TGCAGTGCTAGAGATCCGGGAGGGAGCGGAGATACGCAGTATTTT. The chain combines TRBV20-1 with TRBJ2-3; 8 bases match TRBD2. The CDR3 consists of 15 residues. Trimming at V came to 0 bases and at J to 5 bases, leaving 7 bases not matched to a gene. Germline loops: CDR1 DFQATT, CDR2 SNEGSKA (reference sequence).

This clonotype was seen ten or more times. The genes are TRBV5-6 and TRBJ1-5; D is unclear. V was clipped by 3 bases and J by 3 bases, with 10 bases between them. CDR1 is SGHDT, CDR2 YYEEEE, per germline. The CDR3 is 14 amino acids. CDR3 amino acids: CASSSGRYNQPQHF. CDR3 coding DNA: TGTGCCAGCAGCTCTGGACGTTACAATCAGCCCCAGCATTTT.

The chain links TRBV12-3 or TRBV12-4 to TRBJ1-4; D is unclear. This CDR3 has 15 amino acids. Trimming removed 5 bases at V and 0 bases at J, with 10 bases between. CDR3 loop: CASSPRLATNEKLFF. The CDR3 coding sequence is TGTGCCAGCAGTCCCCGACTCGCAACTAATGAAAAACTGTTTTTT.

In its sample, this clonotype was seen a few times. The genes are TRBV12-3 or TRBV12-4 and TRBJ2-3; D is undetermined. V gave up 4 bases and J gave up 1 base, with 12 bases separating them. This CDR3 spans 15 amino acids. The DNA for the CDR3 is TGTGCCAGCAGTTCGCAGAGGATTGGCACAGATACGCAGTATTTT. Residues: CASSSQRIGTDTQYF.

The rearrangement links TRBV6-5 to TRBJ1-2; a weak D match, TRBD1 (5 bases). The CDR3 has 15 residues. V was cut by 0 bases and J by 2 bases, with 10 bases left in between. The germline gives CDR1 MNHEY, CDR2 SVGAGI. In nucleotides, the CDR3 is TGTGCCAGCAGTTACTCGGGGCAGGGAAACTATGGCTACACCTTC. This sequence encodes CASSYSGQGNYGYTF.